Listed below are T cell receptor beta chains from one sample, sequenced in a study of blood T cells in healthy people across ages. Each CDR3 protein is one row after TCRdb ran MiXCR on the 5' RACE reads. Found here are more than 500,000 distinct CDR3 sequences, 27% of them singletons; the top ten hold approximately 17%. The sequenced sample consisted of blood. These receptors all come from a woman in her seventies in good health. Both conserved end residues are part of each CDR3. The order of the fields is J gene, V gene, clone size, D gene, CDR3 protein, CDR3 DNA. The D gene is left open where the match is weak. Part of the rows lack a size; the others show once, few, many or a class for expanded clones.

TRBJ2-5,TRBV5-6,few,NA,CASSWGGAETQYF,TGTGCCAGCAGCTGGGGGGGCGCGGAGACCCAGTACTTC
TRBJ2-1,TRBV2,NA,NA,CASSEQGGGHNEQFF,TGTGCCAGCAGCGAACAGGGGGGGGGACACAATGAGCAGTTCTTC
TRBJ1-1,TRBV7-8,NA,NA,CASSAIEAFF,TGTGCCAGCAGCGCAATTGAAGCTTTCTTT
TRBJ1-6,TRBV6-5,once,NA,CASSYSTSSYNSPLHF,TGTGCCAGCAGTTACTCGACGAGCTCCTATAATTCACCCCTCCACTTT
TRBJ2-1,TRBV21-1,many,NA,CASSNLSGGAGNEQFF,TGTGCCAGCAGCAATTTAAGCGGGGGGGCAGGGAATGAGCAGTTCTTC
TRBJ2-5,TRBV20-1,many,NA,CSARWGGKETQYF,TGCAGTGCTAGGTGGGGCGGGAAAGAGACCCAGTACTTC
TRBJ1-5,TRBV27,few,NA,CASSLGLSSGNQPQHF,TGTGCCAGCAGTTTAGGGCTCAGCTCAGGCAATCAGCCCCAGCATTTT
TRBJ1-1,TRBV5-6,NA,NA,CASSWSGVDTEAFF,TGTGCCAGCAGCTGGAGTGGGGTGGACACTGAAGCTTTCTTT
TRBJ1-5,TRBV5-5,few,TRBD1,CASSLMGQNSNQPQHF,TGTGCCAGCAGCTTGATGGGACAGAATAGCAATCAGCCCCAGCATTTT
TRBJ1-4,TRBV12-3/TRBV12-4,many,TRBD1,CASSSTDRGPNEKLFF,TGTGCCAGCAGTTCCACCGACAGGGGCCCCAATGAAAAACTGTTTTTT
TRBJ1-1,TRBV3-1,few,NA,CASSLQGMGGTEAFF,TGTGCCAGCAGCCTTCAGGGGATGGGGGGCACTGAAGCTTTCTTT
TRBJ1-5,TRBV5-1,NA,TRBD1,CDSSISGGSNQPQHF,TGCGACAGCAGCATCTCAGGGGGGAGCAATCAGCCCCAGCATTTT
TRBJ1-5,TRBV29-1,few,NA,CSVGVSNQPQHF,TGCAGCGTTGGGGTTAGCAATCAGCCCCAGCATTTT
TRBJ1-1,TRBV2,NA,NA,CASRLSTGSNTEAFF,TGTGCCAGCAGGCTCTCTACAGGGTCGAACACTGAAGCTTTCTTT
TRBJ2-6,TRBV7-9,NA,NA,CASNQSYGSSGANVLTF,TGTGCCAGCAACCAATCTTACGGGAGCTCTGGGGCCAACGTCCTGACTTTC
TRBJ1-5,TRBV4-1,once,NA,CASSQDPPEQGRRQPQHF,TGCGCCAGCAGCCAAGATCCCCCTGAACAGGGACGGAGGCAGCCCCAGCATTTT
TRBJ2-7,TRBV15,NA,NA,CATSKGGATYEQYF,TGTGCCACCAGTAAGGGGGGGGCGACCTACGAGCAGTACTTC
TRBJ1-4,TRBV7-9,NA,TRBD1,CASSLFGQGATNEKLFF,TGTGCCAGCAGCTTATTCGGACAGGGCGCAACTAATGAAAAACTGTTTTTT
TRBJ1-4,TRBV11-3,few,NA,CASSLGFGPTNEKLFF,TGTGCCAGCAGCTTAGGATTCGGGCCAACTAATGAAAAACTGTTTTTT
TRBJ2-5,TRBV5-4,few,NA,CANGRPRETQYF,TGTGCCAACGGACGGCCTAGGGAGACCCAGTACTTC
TRBJ1-5,TRBV6-1,many,NA,CASSVSRVGNQPQHF,TGTGCCAGCAGTGTGTCCAGGGTGGGCAATCAGCCCCAGCATTTT
TRBJ1-1,TRBV5-1,NA,NA,CASTRQGGALNTEAFF,TGCGCCAGCACCCGTCAGGGAGGTGCCCTGAACACTGAAGCTTTCTTT
TRBJ2-5,TRBV29-1,NA,TRBD1,CSVDTTGGTETQYF,TGCAGCGTTGATACGACAGGGGGTACGGAGACCCAGTACTTC
TRBJ1-2,TRBV30,NA,NA,CAWSRGYGYTF,TGTGCCTGGAGCCGTGGCTATGGCTACACCTTC
TRBJ2-2,TRBV4-2,many,TRBD2,CASSQDPSGGAGELFF,TGTGCCAGCAGCCAAGATCCCAGCGGGGGGGCCGGGGAGCTGTTTTTT
TRBJ2-1,TRBV27,few,NA,CASLTQGPNNEQFF,TGTGCCAGCCTTACGCAGGGGCCAAACAATGAGCAGTTCTTC
TRBJ2-5,TRBV5-1,few,NA,CASSLETPGGRAQYF,TGCGCCAGCAGCTTGGAGACGCCCGGAGGAAGGGCCCAGTACTTC
TRBJ1-4,TRBV5-1,NA,NA,CASSLTFATNEKLFF,TGCGCCAGCAGCTTGACCTTTGCAACTAATGAAAAACTGTTTTTT
TRBJ1-3,TRBV4-3,NA,NA,CASSQSPRQAGNTIYF,TGCGCCAGCAGCCAATCCCCGCGACAGGCTGGAAACACCATATATTTT
TRBJ1-2,TRBV4-3,NA,NA,CASSQDLGGATGYGYTF,TGCGCCAGCAGCCAAGATTTGGGAGGGGCTACAGGCTATGGCTACACCTTC
TRBJ2-4,TRBV11-2,few,NA,CASSPDYYNIQYF,TGTGCCAGCAGCCCGGACTATTACAACATTCAGTACTTC
TRBJ2-4,TRBV20-1,NA,NA,CSARDTGRGVTIQYF,TGCAGTGCTAGAGATACCGGAAGGGGGGTAACCATTCAGTACTTC
TRBJ1-6,TRBV10-3,few,NA,CAISGSQEGDSPLHF,TGTGCCATCAGTGGGAGCCAGGAAGGGGATTCACCCCTCCACTTT
TRBJ2-7,TRBV5-1,NA,NA,CASRQYLIGSYEQYF,TGCGCCAGCAGGCAATACCTAATAGGCTCCTACGAGCAGTACTTC
TRBJ2-3,TRBV29-1,NA,NA,CSVDGGQRGRTDTQYF,TGCAGCGTTGACGGGGGACAGCGGGGTCGGACAGATACGCAGTATTTT
TRBJ1-4,TRBV29-1,NA,NA,CSVIGAVGEKLFF,TGCAGCGTAATCGGGGCAGTCGGGGAAAAACTGTTTTTT
TRBJ2-5,TRBV9,NA,NA,CASSVTVPGPGETQYF,TGTGCCAGCAGCGTCACCGTCCCGGGGCCGGGGGAGACCCAGTACTTC
TRBJ1-1,TRBV7-2,NA,NA,CASSLAWSNTEAFF,TGTGCCAGCAGCTTAGCGTGGTCGAACACTGAAGCTTTCTTT
TRBJ2-5,TRBV6-2/TRBV6-3,NA,NA,CASSYGPGAGETQYF,TGTGCCAGCAGTTACGGTCCAGGTGCGGGAGAGACCCAGTACTTC
TRBJ1-2,TRBV7-2,NA,TRBD1,CASSFGQGFGGYTF,TGTGCCAGCAGCTTTGGACAGGGTTTCGGTGGCTACACCTTC
TRBJ1-2,TRBV5-1,NA,TRBD1,CASSLGQANYGYTF,TGCGCCAGCAGCCTCGGACAGGCCAACTATGGCTACACCTTC